Presented here are 6 T cell receptor beta chains from one specimen sequenced in a study of T cells in Graves' hyperthyroidism and ophthalmopathy. There were TCR beta CDR3 regions amplified from RNA transcripts. RT-PCR in the first round (using the HTBI primer set) targeted the TCR CDR3. Each CDR3 protein is one row after TCRdb ran MiXCR on the multiplex PCR reads. Among a few hundred thousand distinct CDR3 sequences listed, about 20% were seen once. Sample: blood. The receptors come from a woman younger than 35 with Graves' hyperthyroidism.

This clonotype turned up a few times. The rearrangement uses TRBV18 and TRBJ2-7; TRBD1 matches 9 bases. The CDR3 is 15 residues long. The germline gives CDR1 KGHSH, CDR2 LQKENI. Trimming took 3 bases from V and 5 from J; bases not matched to a gene: 8. CDR3 nucleotide sequence: TGTGCCAGCTCACCTCCCGGACAGGGGTGGAACGAGCAGTACTTC. Its protein is CASSPPGQGWNEQYF.

This clonotype was observed a handful of times. The V call is TRBV3-1, the J call TRBJ2-7; 13 nucleotides agree with TRBD2. The CDR3 totals 14 residues. V was clipped by 9 bases and J by 3 bases; unmatched bases: 5. Germline V gives CDR1 LGHDT, CDR2 YNNKEL (reference sequence). DNA for the CDR3: TGTGCCAGTACGGGACTAGCGGGGAACTACGAGCAGTACTTC. This codes for CASTGLAGNYEQYF.

The chain is built from TRBV27 and TRBJ1-2; no reliable D call. CDR3 length: 13 amino acids. With 7 bases removed from V and 7 bases from J, the gap between germline ends came to 16 bases. The germline gives CDR1 MNHEY, CDR2 SMNVEV (reference sequence). The DNA for the CDR3 is TGTGCCAGCAAGGAGGGATTTGGTCTTGGCTACACCTTC. This encodes CASKEGFGLGYTF.

This clonotype was recorded many times. This clone may be a read error of a much larger clone one base away. As DNA, the CDR3 is TGTGCCATCAGGGACAGCTCTGGAAACACCATATATTTT. Residues: CAIRDSSGNTIYF. This chain links TRBV10-3 with TRBJ1-3; a possible D gene is TRBD1 (6 bases). Looked up from germline, CDR1 is ENHRY and CDR2 is SYGVKD. V was shortened by 6 bases and J by 0 bases, with 6 bases between the two germline ends. CDR3 length: 13 residues.

This clonotype was detected many times. The chain couples TRBV27 to TRBJ2-5, with 8 bases aligning to TRBD2. Germline V CDR1 and CDR2: MNHEY, SMNVEV (reference sequence). The J segment lost 1 base and the V segment lost 5 bases, leaving 3 bases of the junction unmatched. The CDR3 runs 14 residues. The DNA of the CDR3 is TGTGCCAGCAGTACGGGGGGGGGCCAAGAGACCCAGTACTTC. Its translation is CASSTGGGQETQYF.

This clonotype was seen repeatedly, ten times or more. The junction and the germline gene differ at one end; a read error may be behind it. The V call is TRBV6-1, the J call TRBJ2-7; D remains unclear. CDR3 length equals 12 residues. Per germline, CDR1 MNHNS and CDR2 SASEGT. The CDR3 DNA is TGTGCCAGCAGAGAAGATACCTACGAGCAGTACTTC. Residues: CASREDTYEQYF.